This T cell receptor (beta chain) was identified in a study of shared clonotypes between healthy human individuals. On this clone itself: Antigen: not known.

General observations from the study: Represented genetic and exposure-history diversity was restricted by having few donors.

The CDR3 has 15 residues. Looked up from germline, CDR1 is SQVTM and CDR2 is ANQGSEA. V shed 6 bases and J shed 11 bases, with 28 bases lying between them. This table comes from immunoSEQ multiplex PCR, and its TCRdb copy is limited to in-frame clones, with some not included. Found here are a few million clones, under 95% of them singletons; the top ten hold 0.3% to 0.4%. The chain recombines TRBV29-1 with TRBJ2-5; maybe TRBD1 (7 bases). The sequenced material came from naive CD4+ T cells from PBMCs. The subset here: CD45RA+ positively selected. The TCR comes from a man between 18 and 35 years old in good health. Some clones in this sample may be carry-over from other donors' samples. CDR3 sequence (DNA): TGCAGCGTCCGGACAGGCCCCTCCACTACGGGGGAGCAGTACTTC. Translated: CSVRTGPSTTGEQYF.